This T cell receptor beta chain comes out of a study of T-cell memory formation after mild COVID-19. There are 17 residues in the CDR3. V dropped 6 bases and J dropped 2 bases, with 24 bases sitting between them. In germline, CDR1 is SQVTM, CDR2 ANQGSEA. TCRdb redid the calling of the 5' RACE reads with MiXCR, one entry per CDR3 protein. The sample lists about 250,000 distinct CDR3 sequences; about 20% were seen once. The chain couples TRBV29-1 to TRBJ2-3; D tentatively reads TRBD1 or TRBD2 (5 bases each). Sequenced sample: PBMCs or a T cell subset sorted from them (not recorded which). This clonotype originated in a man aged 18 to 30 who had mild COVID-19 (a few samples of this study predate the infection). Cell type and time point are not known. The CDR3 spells CSVTQPGGSLHTDTQYF. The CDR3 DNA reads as TGCAGCGTGACACAGCCTGGGGGAAGCCTCCACACAGATACGCAGTATTTT.